What follows describes a single TCR beta chain. The source of the sample is a study of patients and donors after allogeneic stem cell transplantation. V lost 6 bases, J lost 3 bases, and 24 bases lay in between. This CDR3 region has 18 residues. Each CDR3 protein gets one entry after TCRdb re-called the RT-PCR reads with MiXCR. This sample has about a million distinct CDR3 sequences; about a sixth occur once, and the top ten carry around 6%. The chain is built from TRBV12-3 or TRBV12-4 and TRBJ1-5; D not resolved. The sequenced material came from blood, either unsorted or a sorted T cell fraction (not recorded which). The receptor was isolated from a human donor who was either an allogeneic HSCT recipient or a stem cell or donor lymphocyte infusion donor (not recorded which). It is not recorded whose cells these are; they may come from a transplant donor. The CDR3 protein is CASSLVGPTGRFNQPQHF. CDR3 coding DNA: TGTGCCAGCAGCTTGGTCGGACCAACCGGGCGTTTCAATCAGCCCCAGCATTTT.